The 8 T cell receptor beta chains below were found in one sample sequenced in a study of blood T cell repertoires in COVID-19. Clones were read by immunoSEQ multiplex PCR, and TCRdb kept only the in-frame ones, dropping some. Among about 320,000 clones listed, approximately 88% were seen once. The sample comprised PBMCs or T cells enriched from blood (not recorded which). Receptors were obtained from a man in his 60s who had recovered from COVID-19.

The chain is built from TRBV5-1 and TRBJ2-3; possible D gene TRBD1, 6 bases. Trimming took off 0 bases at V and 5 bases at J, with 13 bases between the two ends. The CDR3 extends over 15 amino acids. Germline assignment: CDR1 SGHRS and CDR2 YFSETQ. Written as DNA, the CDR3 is TGCGCCAGCAGCTTGGGGTCAGGGGCGGAAGATACGCAGTATTTT. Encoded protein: CASSLGSGAEDTQYF.

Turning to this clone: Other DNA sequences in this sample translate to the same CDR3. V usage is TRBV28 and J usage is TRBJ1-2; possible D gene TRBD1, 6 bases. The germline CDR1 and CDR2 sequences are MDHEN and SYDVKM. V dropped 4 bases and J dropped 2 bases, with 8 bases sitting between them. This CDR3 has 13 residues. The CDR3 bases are TGTGCCAGCAGTTCCGGACAGAACTATGGCTACACCTTC. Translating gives CASSSGQNYGYTF.

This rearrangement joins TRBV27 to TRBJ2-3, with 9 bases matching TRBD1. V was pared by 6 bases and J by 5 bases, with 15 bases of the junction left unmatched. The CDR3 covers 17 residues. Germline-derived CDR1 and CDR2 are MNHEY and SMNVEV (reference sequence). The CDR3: CASSPRPRDRVGDTQYF. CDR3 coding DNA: TGTGCCAGCAGCCCACGACCTCGGGACAGGGTTGGAGATACGCAGTATTTT.

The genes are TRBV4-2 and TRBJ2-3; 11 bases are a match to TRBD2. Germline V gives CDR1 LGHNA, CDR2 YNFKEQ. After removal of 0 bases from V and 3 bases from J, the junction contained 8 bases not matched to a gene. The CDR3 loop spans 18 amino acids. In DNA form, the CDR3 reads TGTGCCAGCAGCCAAGATGTGGTAGCGGGAGGGTTGACAGATACGCAGTATTTT. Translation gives CASSQDVVAGGLTDTQYF.

The CDR3 DNA is TGTGCCAGTAGTAGGGGACAGGGTGAGCATCAGCCCCAGCATTTT. It translates to CASSRGQGEHQPQHF. The chain carries TRBV19 and TRBJ1-5; TRBD1 matches 9 bases. The CDR3 spans 15 residues. V was clipped by 4 bases and J by 5 bases; unmatched bases: 6. Germline V gene sequence: CDR1 LNHDA, CDR2 SQIVND (reference sequence).

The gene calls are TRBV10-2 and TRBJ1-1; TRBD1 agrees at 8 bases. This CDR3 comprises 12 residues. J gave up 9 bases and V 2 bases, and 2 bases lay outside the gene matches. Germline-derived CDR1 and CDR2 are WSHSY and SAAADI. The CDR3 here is CASSETGGKAFF. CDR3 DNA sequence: TGCGCCAGCAGTGAGACAGGGGGAAAAGCTTTCTTT.

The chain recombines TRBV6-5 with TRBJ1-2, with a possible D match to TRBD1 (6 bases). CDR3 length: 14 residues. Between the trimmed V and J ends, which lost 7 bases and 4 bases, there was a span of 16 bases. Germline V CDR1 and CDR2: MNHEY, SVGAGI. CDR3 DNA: TGTGCCAGCACTCAGTTCAGGGGCCCCTATGGCTACACCTTC. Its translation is CASTQFRGPYGYTF.

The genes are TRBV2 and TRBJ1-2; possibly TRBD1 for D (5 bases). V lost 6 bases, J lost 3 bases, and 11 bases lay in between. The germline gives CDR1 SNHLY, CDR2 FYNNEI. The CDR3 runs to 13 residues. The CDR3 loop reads CASSADSYYGYTF. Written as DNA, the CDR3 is TGTGCCAGCAGCGCTGACAGTTACTATGGCTACACCTTC.